Listed below are T cell receptor beta chains from one sample, sequenced in a study of CD8 T cells in ankylosing spondylitis. Via MiXCR, TCRdb re-called the 5' RACE reads, giving one row per CDR3 protein. In the table there are about 220,000 distinct CDR3 sequences, around 19% of which are singletons. Material for sequencing was blood, either unsorted or a sorted T cell fraction (not recorded which). These TCRs come from a male donor with ankylosing spondylitis. Both conserved end residues are part of each CDR3. D genes are given only for firm matches. Expanded clones get a size class; other rows say once, few or many, or leave the size out.

>TRBV10-3|TRBJ2-7|-|-
CAITEEGAYEQYF
TGTGCCATCACCGAGGAGGGAGCCTACGAGCAGTACTTC
>TRBV27|TRBJ1-1|few|TRBD1
CASSPGQGTLAANTEAFF
TGTGCCAGCAGTCCAGGACAGGGGACCCTGGCTGCGAACACTGAAGCTTTCTTT
>TRBV6-5|TRBJ2-7|few|-
CASSYFRGDYEQYF
TGTGCCAGCAGTTACTTCAGGGGCGACTACGAGCAGTACTTC
>TRBV14|TRBJ2-7|-|-
CASSRSSGQAYEQYF
TGTGCCAGCAGCCGTAGTAGCGGTCAAGCCTACGAGCAGTACTTC
>TRBV20-1|TRBJ2-7|few|TRBD2
CSATSLAGGTYEQYF
TGCAGTGCTACTTCTCTAGCGGGCGGTACCTACGAGCAGTACTTC
>TRBV12-3/TRBV12-4|TRBJ2-3|few|-
CASTPGGNTQYF
TGTGCCAGCACTCCCGGAGGGAATACGCAGTATTTT
>TRBV5-1|TRBJ2-5|few|-
CASSSSRVQMGETQYF
TGCGCCAGCAGCTCCTCACGGGTCCAGATGGGAGAGACCCAGTACTTC
>TRBV4-1|TRBJ2-7|-|TRBD2
CASSQVETSGASYEQYF
TGCGCCAGCAGCCAAGTAGAGACTAGCGGAGCCTCCTACGAGCAGTACTTC
>TRBV5-1|TRBJ2-5|-|TRBD2
CASSLWGGTQETQYF
TGCGCCAGCAGCCTCTGGGGGGGGACCCAAGAGACCCAGTACTTC
>TRBV27|TRBJ2-3|-|TRBD2
CASALAGVDTQYF
TGTGCCAGCGCACTAGCGGGGGTGGATACGCAGTATTTT
>TRBV27|TRBJ2-5|-|TRBD2
CASSPGLAYPETQYF
TGTGCCAGCAGCCCGGGACTAGCGTACCCAGAGACCCAGTACTTC
>TRBV6-2/TRBV6-3|TRBJ2-3|-|-
CASSTGDTQYF
TGTGCCAGCAGCACCGGTGATACGCAGTATTTT
>TRBV7-9|TRBJ2-2|few|-
CASGMAASDTGELFF
TGTGCCAGCGGCATGGCCGCATCAGACACCGGGGAGCTGTTTTTT
>TRBV5-6|TRBJ2-1|many|-
CASSLGAAGSSYNEQFF
TGTGCCAGCAGCTTGGGTGCGGCAGGGAGCTCCTACAATGAGCAGTTCTTC
>TRBV20-1|TRBJ2-1|-|TRBD2
CSATGTSGGGYNEQFF
TGCAGTGCCACAGGGACTAGCGGAGGGGGCTACAATGAGCAGTTCTTC
>TRBV2|TRBJ2-1|few|TRBD2
CATPLAGGQNNEQFF
TGTGCCACCCCCTTAGCGGGAGGGCAGAACAATGAGCAGTTCTTC
>TRBV28|TRBJ1-5|few|-
CASSFFFGAQHF
TGTGCCAGCAGTTTTTTCTTCGGAGCCCAGCATTTT
>TRBV6-2/TRBV6-3|TRBJ2-7|few|TRBD1
CASSSPGQGASYEQYF
TGTGCCAGCAGTTCTCCGGGACAGGGGGCTTCCTACGAGCAGTACTTC
>TRBV7-3|TRBJ2-3|-|TRBD2
CASSTRLAGGTDTQYF
TGTGCCAGCAGCACCAGACTAGCGGGGGGCACAGATACGCAGTATTTT
>TRBV7-2|TRBJ2-5|-|-
CASSLGGGEQETQYF
TGTGCCAGCAGCTTAGGAGGAGGGGAACAAGAGACCCAGTACTTC
>TRBV20-1|TRBJ2-7|few|-
CSARDYGVNSYEQYF
TGCAGTGCTAGAGATTACGGGGTTAACTCCTACGAGCAGTACTTC